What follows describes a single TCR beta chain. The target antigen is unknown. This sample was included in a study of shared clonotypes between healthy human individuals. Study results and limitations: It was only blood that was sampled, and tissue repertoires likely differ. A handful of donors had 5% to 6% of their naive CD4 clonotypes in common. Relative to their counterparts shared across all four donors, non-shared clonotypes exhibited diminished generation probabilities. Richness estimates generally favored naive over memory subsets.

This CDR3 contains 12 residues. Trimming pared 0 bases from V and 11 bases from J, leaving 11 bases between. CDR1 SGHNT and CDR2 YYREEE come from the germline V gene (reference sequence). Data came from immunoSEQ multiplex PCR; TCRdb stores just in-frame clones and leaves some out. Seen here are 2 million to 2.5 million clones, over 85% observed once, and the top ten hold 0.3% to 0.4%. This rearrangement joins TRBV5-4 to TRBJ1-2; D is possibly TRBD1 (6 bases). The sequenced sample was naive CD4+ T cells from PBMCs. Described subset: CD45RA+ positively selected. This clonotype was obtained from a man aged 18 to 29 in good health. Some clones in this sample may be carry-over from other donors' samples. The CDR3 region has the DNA TGTGCCAGCAGCTTGGAGGGACAAGGTTACACCTTC. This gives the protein CASSLEGQGYTF.